This TCR beta chain was sequenced during a study of T cell repertoires in cytomegalovirus infection. Across the whole study: Shared public TCR beta signatures pointed to both CMV infection and a matching HLA type. Study results and limitations: Accumulated public TCR beta family frequency recognized individuals carrying CMV together with the relevant HLA. HLA-C-restricted CMV clonotypes gave the most frequent clonotype in two of eight donors.

The CDR3 length is 14 residues. V lost 6 bases, J lost 6 bases, and 7 bases stayed unmatched. MiXCR, run by TCRdb on the reads, gives a single entry per CDR3 protein. The table lists approximately 550,000 distinct CDR3 sequences, approximately 15% of them singletons. The table lists this clonotype with many counts. What it binds is unknown. What was sequenced was CD8+ T cells from PBMCs. The gene calls are TRBV12-3 or TRBV12-4 and TRBJ1-1; 10 nucleotides match TRBD1. This clonotype originated in a human donor in good health (CMV status not recorded). Some clones in this sample may be carry-over from other donors' samples. The CDR3 nucleotides are TGTGCCAGCAGACTAGACAGGGGGCTGTCTGAAGCTTTCTTT. Protein sequence: CASRLDRGLSEAFF.